A selection of T cell receptor beta chains follows, all from one sample in a study of T-cell memory formation after mild COVID-19. MiXCR, run by TCRdb on the 5' RACE reads, gives a single entry per CDR3 protein. The sample records 110,000 or so distinct CDR3 sequences, about a fifth being singletons. Input material: PBMCs or a T cell subset sorted from them (not recorded which). All receptors derive from a man younger than 30 who had mild COVID-19 (a few samples of this study predate the infection). Cell type and time point are not known. The CDR3 runs from the conserved cysteine through the conserved F or W. D genes are given only for firm matches. Expanded clones are given a class, and other clones once, few, many or no size at all.

clone_size: few; j_call: TRBJ1-1; v_call: TRBV7-8; d_call: NA; cdr3_aa: CASSLSRSYTEAFF; cdr3_nt: TGTGCCAGCAGCTTAAGTCGGTCGTACACTGAAGCTTTCTTT
clone_size: NA; j_call: TRBJ2-1; v_call: TRBV7-6; d_call: TRBD2; cdr3_aa: CASSSLTSGGYNEQFF; cdr3_nt: TGTGCCAGCAGCTCCTTAACTAGCGGGGGGTACAATGAGCAGTTCTTC
clone_size: NA; j_call: TRBJ1-5; v_call: TRBV10-3; d_call: NA; cdr3_aa: CAISESTMGNQPQHF; cdr3_nt: TGTGCCATCAGTGAGTCGACGATGGGAAATCAGCCCCAGCATTTT
clone_size: few; j_call: TRBJ2-3; v_call: TRBV9; d_call: TRBD2; cdr3_aa: CASSVTTSPADTQYF; cdr3_nt: TGTGCCAGCAGCGTCACGACTAGCCCGGCAGATACGCAGTATTTT
clone_size: NA; j_call: TRBJ2-1; v_call: TRBV27; d_call: NA; cdr3_aa: CASSFGGRNEQFF; cdr3_nt: TGTGCCAGCAGTTTCGGAGGGCGCAATGAGCAGTTCTTC
clone_size: NA; j_call: TRBJ2-5; v_call: TRBV28; d_call: TRBD2; cdr3_aa: CASSFRGGAGLQETQYF; cdr3_nt: TGTGCCAGCAGTTTCCGCGGGGGGGCCGGGCTCCAAGAGACCCAGTACTTC
clone_size: NA; j_call: TRBJ1-5; v_call: TRBV4-3; d_call: NA; cdr3_aa: CASSQDPIGPSNQPQHF; cdr3_nt: TGCGCCAGCAGCCAAGATCCAATCGGTCCTAGCAATCAGCCCCAGCATTTT
clone_size: many; j_call: TRBJ2-2; v_call: TRBV4-3; d_call: TRBD1; cdr3_aa: CASSHGTGENTGELFF; cdr3_nt: TGCGCCAGCAGCCACGGGACAGGGGAGAACACCGGGGAGCTGTTTTTT
clone_size: NA; j_call: TRBJ2-6; v_call: TRBV12-3/TRBV12-4; d_call: NA; cdr3_aa: CAIPEGSGANVLTF; cdr3_nt: TGTGCCATTCCGGAGGGTAGTGGGGCCAACGTCCTGACTTTC
clone_size: NA; j_call: TRBJ1-1; v_call: TRBV10-3; d_call: TRBD1; cdr3_aa: CAIDRGANTEAFF; cdr3_nt: TGTGCCATCGACAGGGGGGCGAACACTGAAGCTTTCTTT
clone_size: NA; j_call: TRBJ2-3; v_call: TRBV27; d_call: NA; cdr3_aa: CASSLLGGEADTQYF; cdr3_nt: TGTGCCAGCAGTTTATTAGGCGGGGAAGCAGATACGCAGTATTTT
clone_size: NA; j_call: TRBJ2-6; v_call: TRBV15; d_call: NA; cdr3_aa: CATSVRGQISGANVLTF; cdr3_nt: TGTGCCACCAGCGTTAGAGGACAGATCTCTGGGGCCAACGTCCTGACTTTC
clone_size: few; j_call: TRBJ1-4; v_call: TRBV7-9; d_call: TRBD1; cdr3_aa: CASSSVITGGGSEKLFF; cdr3_nt: TGTGCCAGCAGCTCCGTTATTACAGGGGGCGGAAGTGAAAAACTGTTTTTT